This T cell receptor (beta chain) is from a study of T cell repertoires in cytomegalovirus infection. Study information: In the study, CMV epitopes included recently identified HLA-C-restricted and well-studied HLA-B-restricted ones. In public TCR beta signatures, there were indications of both CMV infection and matching HLA type. Notes on the study in general: Cumulative frequency (of public TCR beta family members) identified carriers of CMV plus the relevant HLA.

The germline CDR1 and CDR2 sequences are SGHTA and FQGNSA. This CDR3 has 13 residues. The ends were cut back, 2 bases at V and 3 bases at J, with 4 bases in the middle. TCRdb re-called the reads through MiXCR, storing one row per CDR3 protein. The table shows about 500,000 distinct CDR3 sequences, with 33% occurring only once. This clonotype has just a few counts. As yet, its antigen is unknown. The TCR was taken from a human donor in good health (CMV status not recorded). Some clones in this sample may be carry-over from other donors' samples. The chain has TRBV7-2 and TRBJ2-2; D unclear. Source: cultured PBMCs, taken from culture after CMV antigen stimulation. The CDR3 DNA reads as TGTGCCAGCAGCTTATGGGACACCGGGGAGCTGTTTTTT. Translating it yields CASSLWDTGELFF.